This T cell receptor beta chain was sequenced during a study of blood T cell repertoires in COVID-19. At the level of the study: Nucleic acid was either cDNA or gDNA, and it came from T cells, B-cell-depleted T cells, or PBMCs.

This clone was recorded only once. In the study's own analysis: Scientists estimated how many nucleated cells there were by amplifying reference gene primers. Sequencing used immunoSEQ multiplex PCR; TCRdb keeps in-frame clones, though not all of them. The V and J calls and clone size were taken over from that table, and D and trimming were inferred from the DNA. The sample gives more than 100,000 clones, approximately 84% of which show up once; approximately 12% is in the top ten. The V and J ends lost 1 base and 5 bases respectively, with 12 bases between them. Germline V gene lookup returns CDR1 SGHKS and CDR2 YYEKEE (reference sequence). CDR3 length equals 14 residues.

This TCR came from a woman in her 30s who had recovered from COVID-19. This sequence joins TRBV5-5 and TRBJ1-1; D perhaps matches TRBD1 (5 bases). Sequenced input: peripheral blood. The chain's CDR3 is CASSLSTGGTEAFF. Written as DNA, the CDR3 is TGTGCCAGCAGCTTGAGCACTGGGGGGACTGAAGCTTTCTTT.